What follows are 2 T cell receptor beta chains derived from one specimen sequenced in a study of vaccination effects on CD4 cells after COVID-19. In the ViraFEST assay, antigen-specific CD4+ clonotypes were identified by expansion after peptide-pool stimulation. Cells that had been cultured for 10 days were the source of isolated CD4+ T cells. Nucleocapsid antibodies were negative in the vaccine recipients, who had never had SARS-CoV-2 infection. Profiled with immunoSEQ multiplex PCR; TCRdb holds only in-frame clones, not every one. The table shows about 73,000 clones, with about 70% occurring only once. No antigen has been assigned to these receptors. Here the sequenced sample was CD4+ T cells from PBMCs cultured with HCoV-NL63 spike peptides, taken before COVID-19 vaccination. The receptor source for this set is a human donor who received a COVID-19 vaccine.

This rearrangement joins TRBV6-5 to TRBJ1-1, with a weak D call TRBD1 (5 bases). CDR1 is MNHEY and CDR2 is SVGAGI in the germline V gene. CDR3 length: 15 residues. The germline V and J ends were trimmed by 7 bases and 1 base, with 16 bases remaining between them. DNA for the CDR3: TGTGCCAGCATCAAAGGGGAGGCTCCGAACACTGAAGCTTTCTTT. Its protein is CASIKGEAPNTEAFF.

The gene calls are TRBV19 and TRBJ1-2; no firm D call. V lost 8 bases to trimming and J lost 7 bases, with 17 bases between them. The CDR3 extends over 13 amino acids. Germline CDR1 is LNHDA and CDR2 is SQIVND (reference sequence). DNA for the CDR3: TGTGCCAGTGAGACGGGCAGGCGACTTGGCTACACCTTC. Amino acid sequence: CASETGRRLGYTF. The whole variable domain, filled in from reference TRBV19 and TRBJ1-2, reads DGGITQSPKYLFRKEGQNVTLSCEQNLNHDAMYWYRQDPGQGLRLIYYSQIVNDFQKGDIAEGYSVSREKKESFPLTVTSAQKNPTAFYLCASETGRRLGYTFGSGTRLTVV.